A selection of T cell receptor beta chains follows, all from one sample in a study of blood T cell repertoires in COVID-19. Only in-frame clones appear in the TCRdb table, and some are missing; sequencing was by immunoSEQ multiplex PCR. The sample comprises roughly 54,000 clones, 85% to 90% of which are singletons, and around 27% rests with the top ten. Sequencing was done on a sample of peripheral blood. These receptors were collected from a human donor in a cohort sampled during active COVID-19. The CDR3 runs from the conserved cysteine through the conserved F or W. A D gene is named only where the DNA matches it firmly. Only some rows state a clone size, as once, few, many or a class for expanded clones.

TRBV19	-	TRBJ2-7	-	CASSRETSYEQYF	TGTGCCAGTAGTAGGGAGACTAGTTACGAGCAGTACTTC
TRBV3-1/TRBV3-2	TRBD1	TRBJ1-5	-	CASSHPMTGRSNQPQHF	TGTGCCAGCAGCCATCCCATGACAGGGAGGAGCAATCAGCCCCAGCATTTT
TRBV6-5	-	TRBJ2-3	-	CASSYSKAGSTDTQYF	TGTGCCAGCAGTTACTCGAAGGCAGGGAGCACAGATACGCAGTATTTT
TRBV5-1	-	TRBJ2-5	-	CASSAESRLAQYF	TGCGCCAGCAGCGCGGAGTCCCGACTGGCCCAGTACTTC
TRBV12-5	-	TRBJ2-5	-	CASGSGETQYF	TGTGCTAGTGGCTCGGGAGAGACCCAGTACTTC
TRBV28	-	TRBJ1-3	-	CASSLGGSGNTIYF	TGTGCCAGCAGTCTCGGGGGCTCTGGAAACACCATATATTTT
TRBV12-3/TRBV12-4	-	TRBJ2-2	-	CASSRDSTGELFF	TGTGCCAGCAGTAGAGATAGCACCGGGGAGCTGTTTTTT
TRBV18	-	TRBJ1-5	-	CASSPTTRGQPQHF	TGTGCCAGCTCACCGACGACCCGAGGTCAGCCCCAGCATTTT
TRBV9	TRBD2	TRBJ2-2	-	CASSLQRGASGELFF	TGTGCCAGCAGCCTTCAGCGGGGGGCCTCCGGGGAGCTGTTTTTT
TRBV7-9	-	TRBJ2-1	-	CASSPRRGRLTYNEQFF	TGTGCCAGCAGCCCGCGAAGGGGTCGGCTAACCTACAATGAGCAGTTCTTC
TRBV19	TRBD1	TRBJ2-5	-	CASSYQGALFGETQYF	TGTGCCAGTAGTTACCAGGGGGCTTTATTTGGGGAGACCCAGTACTTC
TRBV6-5	-	TRBJ2-1	-	CASTGVRYNEQFF	TGTGCCAGCACCGGAGTACGTTACAATGAGCAGTTCTTC
TRBV28	TRBD2	TRBJ2-7	few	CASSLWLLAGGPGEQYF	TGTGCCAGCAGTTTATGGCTACTAGCGGGAGGGCCGGGCGAGCAGTACTTC
TRBV9	TRBD1	TRBJ2-5	-	CASSVRWGDREETQYF	TGTGCCAGCAGCGTACGGTGGGGGGACAGGGAAGAGACCCAGTACTTC
TRBV6-5	-	TRBJ2-3	-	CASRIQLDTQYF	TGTGCCAGCAGAATACAGCTCGATACGCAGTATTTT
TRBV2	-	TRBJ1-1	-	CASSASLSNTEAFF	TGTGCCAGCAGTGCATCACTCTCGAACACTGAAGCTTTCTTT
TRBV7-2	-	TRBJ2-6	-	CASSFGSWAGANVLTF	TGTGCCAGCAGCTTCGGGAGTTGGGCTGGGGCCAACGTCCTGACTTTC
TRBV6-1	TRBD1	TRBJ1-3	-	CASSAHNPGQGGNTIYF	TGTGCCAGCAGTGCCCACAACCCGGGACAGGGGGGTAACACCATATATTTT
TRBV7-2	TRBD1	TRBJ1-5	once	CASSLGQGAGNQPQHF	TGTGCCAGCAGCTTAGGTCAGGGGGCCGGCAATCAGCCCCAGCATTTT
TRBV10-3	TRBD1	TRBJ2-3	-	CAISGTGTGSSSTDTQYF	TGTGCCATCAGTGGTACCGGGACAGGGTCCTCTAGCACAGATACGCAGTATTTT
TRBV27	-	TRBJ2-1	-	CASSPNYNEQFF	TGTGCCAGCAGTCCCAATTACAATGAGCAGTTCTTC
TRBV2	-	TRBJ2-5	medium-sized	CASSEGQDLYQETQYF	TGTGCCAGCAGTGAAGGTCAGGATCTGTACCAAGAGACCCAGTACTTC
TRBV5-1	-	TRBJ2-5	-	CASSSGLRETQYF	TGCGCCAGCAGCTCGGGACTTCGGGAGACCCAGTACTTC
TRBV12-5	TRBD1	TRBJ1-4	-	CASGLDRGREKLFF	TGTGCTAGTGGTTTGGACAGGGGTAGGGAAAAACTGTTTTTT
TRBV28	-	TRBJ2-7	once	CASSLAGYEQYF	TGTGCCAGCAGTTTGGCAGGGTACGAGCAGTACTTC
TRBV3-1/TRBV3-2	TRBD2	TRBJ2-5	-	CASSQWTSGKGETQYF	TGTGCCAGCAGCCAATGGACTAGCGGGAAGGGTGAGACCCAGTACTTC
TRBV28	-	TRBJ2-1	-	CASSSYSSYNEQFF	TGTGCCAGCAGTTCCTATAGCTCCTACAATGAGCAGTTCTTC
TRBV7-9	TRBD1	TRBJ1-2	-	CASSQSWDRATVYGYTF	TGTGCCAGCAGCCAATCGTGGGACAGGGCGACCGTCTATGGCTACACCTTC
TRBV28	-	TRBJ1-1	-	CASSPTQGIVTEAFF	TGTGCCAGCAGTCCCACACAGGGAATAGTCACTGAAGCTTTCTTT
TRBV10-1	-	TRBJ2-1	-	CASSGLTSCPRGEQFF	TGCGCCAGCAGTGGGCTGACCTCGTGTCCCAGGGGTGAGCAGTTCTTC
TRBV3-1/TRBV3-2	-	TRBJ2-7	-	CASRARGRGSDEQYF	TGTGCCAGCAGAGCCCGGGGCAGGGGAAGTGACGAGCAGTACTTC
TRBV5-4	TRBD2	TRBJ2-3	-	CASSSPTSGGTDTQYF	TGTGCCAGCAGCTCCCCGACTAGCGGGGGAACAGATACGCAGTATTTT
TRBV28	TRBD1	TRBJ2-7	-	CACENRGVSSEQYF	TGTGCCTGCGAGAACAGGGGAGTTAGTAGCGAGCAGTACTTC
TRBV7-9	TRBD2	TRBJ2-1	-	CASSARTSGSYNEQFF	TGTGCCAGCAGCGCCAGGACTAGCGGATCCTACAATGAGCAGTTCTTC
TRBV11-1	TRBD2	TRBJ2-7	-	CASSLGGSGFYEQYF	TGTGCCAGCAGCCTAGGTGGTAGCGGGTTCTACGAGCAGTACTTC
TRBV5-6	TRBD1	TRBJ2-3	few	CASSRDRGLADTQYF	TGTGCCAGCAGCAGGGACAGGGGGCTGGCAGATACGCAGTATTTT
TRBV20-1	-	TRBJ1-5	-	CSASLGGSDQPQHF	TGCAGTGCTAGTTTGGGAGGGAGCGATCAGCCCCAGCATTTT
TRBV7-8	-	TRBJ1-5	-	CASSGRDNQPQHF	TGTGCCAGCAGCGGACGGGACAATCAGCCCCAGCATTTT
TRBV5-8	TRBD1	TRBJ2-2	-	CASSLNRWTGRTGELFF	TGTGCCAGCAGCCTAAACCGTTGGACAGGGAGGACCGGGGAGCTGTTTTTT
TRBV2	-	TRBJ1-1	-	CASSDQGSYMGDTEAFF	TGTGCCAGCAGTGATCAGGGGAGCTATATGGGGGACACTGAAGCTTTCTTT
TRBV5-4	TRBD1	TRBJ1-2	-	CASSLGTGGNTF	TGTGCCAGCAGCTTGGGGACAGGGGGGAACACCTTC
TRBV29-1	-	TRBJ2-7	-	CSVVIRGVSYYWEQYF	TGCAGCGTTGTAATCAGGGGGGTCTCCTACTACTGGGAGCAGTACTTC
TRBV5-1	TRBD1	TRBJ2-3	few	CASSAGQVIGDTQYF	TGCGCCAGCAGCGCAGGACAGGTCATAGGAGATACGCAGTATTTT
TRBV2	-	TRBJ2-1	-	CASSGGSSSYNEQFF	TGTGCCAGCAGTGGAGGATCCTCCTCCTACAATGAGCAGTTCTTC
TRBV9	-	TRBJ1-1	-	CASSVAETPNTEAFF	TGTGCCAGCAGCGTAGCCGAGACACCGAACACTGAAGCTTTCTTT
TRBV28	TRBD1	TRBJ1-4	-	CASTTTGTGYEKLFF	TGTGCCAGCACTACAACCGGGACAGGGTATGAAAAACTGTTTTTT
TRBV28	-	TRBJ1-2	few	CASSLSGASKAYGYTF	TGTGCCAGCAGTTTAAGCGGGGCCTCCAAGGCCTATGGCTACACCTTC
TRBV4-2	TRBD2	TRBJ2-2	-	CASSIQGLAGGNTGELFF	TGTGCCAGCAGCATCCAGGGACTAGCGGGGGGGAACACCGGGGAGCTGTTTTTT
TRBV28	TRBD2	TRBJ2-5	-	CASSLLTSGSWETQYF	TGTGCCAGCAGTTTATTGACTAGCGGGAGCTGGGAGACCCAGTACTTC
TRBV5-1	-	TRBJ1-1	-	CASSLNPSAGGEAFF	TGCGCCAGCAGCTTGAATCCCTCTGCAGGTGGTGAAGCTTTCTTT
TRBV5-6	TRBD1	TRBJ1-1	-	CASSPLGQAALGAFF	TGTGCCAGCAGCCCGCTGGGACAGGCTGCCCTTGGGGCTTTCTTT
TRBV7-8	TRBD2	TRBJ2-5	-	CASSPGLAGKETQYF	TGTGCCAGCAGCCCAGGACTAGCGGGGAAAGAGACCCAGTACTTC
TRBV4-1	TRBD1	TRBJ2-5	-	CASSQGNTGGMKTQYF	TGCGCCAGCAGCCAAGGCAATACAGGGGGCATGAAGACCCAGTACTTC